The clone carrying this T cell receptor beta chain turned up a few times. Its antigen is unknown. The ends were cut back, 7 bases at V and 7 bases at J, with 13 bases in the middle. The CDR3 length is 12 residues. The library was made from cDNA and included unique molecular identifiers. TCRdb passed the PCR reads through MiXCR, listing each CDR3 protein once. This sample has roughly 400,000 distinct CDR3 sequences; 30% to 40% occur once, and the top ten carry 7.6%. The data derive from a study of post-analysis software for immune sequencing data. Turning to the study itself: Clinical courses comprised relapsing-remitting, secondary progressive and progressive-relapsing multiple sclerosis.

Points from the study as a whole: Patients showed TRBV5-6, TRBV5-1 and TRBV20-1 among roughly 5 TRBV segments more frequent than in controls. Strong same-batch co-clustering of samples appeared with F measure clustering. Among multiple sclerosis patients, normalized Chao1 diversity was significantly below that of controls.

This TCR derives from a girl aged 2-10 years with multiple sclerosis. The sequenced sample was blood. The rearrangement uses TRBV12-3 or TRBV12-4 and TRBJ1-2; D may be TRBD1 (5 bases). CDR3 sequence: CASTPGTGGYTF. As DNA, the CDR3 is TGTGCCAGCACCCCGGGGACGGGTGGCTACACCTTC.